Following are 4 T cell receptor beta chains from one sample sequenced in a study of blood T cell repertoires in COVID-19. TCRdb's copy holds only in-frame clones and misses some; the assay was immunoSEQ multiplex PCR. The top ten hold around 0.9% of the sample, which has about 280,000 clones, roughly 86% seen once. Sequenced input: PBMCs or T cells enriched from blood (not recorded which). The receptors originated from a woman in her thirties who had recovered from COVID-19.

This clone has only a few counts. The CDR3 DNA reads TGTGCCAGCACCTCTCGGACTAGCGGGGCTTCAGAGCAGTACTTC. It translates to CASTSRTSGASEQYF. The V and J genes are TRBV7-2 and TRBJ2-7; 12 bases match TRBD2. Germline V lookup: CDR1 SGHTA, CDR2 FQGNSA. The CDR3 runs 15 residues. V lost 7 bases, J lost 7 bases, and 11 bases stayed unmatched.

This clone showed up just a few times. The chain links TRBV7-2 to TRBJ2-1, with 11 nucleotides matching TRBD2. Unmatched junction bases numbered 5, after V lost 5 bases and J lost 2 bases. The CDR3 totals 16 residues. Germline CDR1 and CDR2: SGHTA and FQGNSA. The CDR3 DNA is TGTGCCAGCAGCCTGCTAGCGGGGGGTACCTACAATGAGCAGTTCTTC. This encodes CASSLLAGGTYNEQFF.

This clone appeared once. This rearrangement joins TRBV10-2 to TRBJ1-6; 9 positions match TRBD1. The V and J ends lost 6 bases and 15 bases, in that order; junction bases with no gene match: 15. Germline V gene sequence: CDR1 WSHSY, CDR2 SAAADI. This CDR3 comprises 15 residues. The CDR3 sequence is CASRDRDRVGWDLHF. CDR3 bases: TGCGCCAGCAGGGACCGGGACAGGGTTGGTTGGGACCTCCACTTT.

The chain has TRBV6-1 and TRBJ1-5; 9 bases fit TRBD1. The CDR3 has 16 amino acids. The J segment lost 5 bases and the V segment lost 3 bases, leaving 8 bases of the junction unmatched. The germline gives CDR1 MNHNS, CDR2 SASEGT. CDR3 in amino acids: CASSEAGTGSYQPQHF. CDR3 nucleotides: TGTGCCAGCAGTGAGGCGGGGACAGGGAGTTATCAGCCCCAGCATTTT.